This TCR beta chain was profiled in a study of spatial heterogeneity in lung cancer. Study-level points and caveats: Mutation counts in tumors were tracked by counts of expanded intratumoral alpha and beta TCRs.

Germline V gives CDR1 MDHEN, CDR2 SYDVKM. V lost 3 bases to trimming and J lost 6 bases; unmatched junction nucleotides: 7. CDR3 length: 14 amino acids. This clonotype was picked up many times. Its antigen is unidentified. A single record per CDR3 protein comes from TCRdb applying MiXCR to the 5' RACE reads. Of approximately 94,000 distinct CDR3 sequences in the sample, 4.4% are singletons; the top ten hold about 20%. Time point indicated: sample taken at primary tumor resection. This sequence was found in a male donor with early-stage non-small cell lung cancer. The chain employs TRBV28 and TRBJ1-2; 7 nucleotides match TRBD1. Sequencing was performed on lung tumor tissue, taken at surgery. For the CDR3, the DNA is TGTGCCAGCAGTTTCACGACCGGGACAGATGGCTACACCTTC. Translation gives CASSFTTGTDGYTF.